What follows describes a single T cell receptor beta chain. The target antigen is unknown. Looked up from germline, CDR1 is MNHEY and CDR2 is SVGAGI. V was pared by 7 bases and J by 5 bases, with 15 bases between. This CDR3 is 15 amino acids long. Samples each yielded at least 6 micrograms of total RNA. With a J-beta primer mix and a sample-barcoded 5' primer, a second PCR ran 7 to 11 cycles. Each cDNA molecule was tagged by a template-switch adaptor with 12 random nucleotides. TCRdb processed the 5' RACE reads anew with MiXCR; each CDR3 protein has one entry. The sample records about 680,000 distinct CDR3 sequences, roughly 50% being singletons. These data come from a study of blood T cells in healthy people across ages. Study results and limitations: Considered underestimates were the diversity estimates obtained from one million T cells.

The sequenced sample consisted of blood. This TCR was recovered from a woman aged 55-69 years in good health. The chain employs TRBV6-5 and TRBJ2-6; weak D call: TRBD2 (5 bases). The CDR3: CASKLDGSWANVLTF. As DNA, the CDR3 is TGTGCCAGCAAACTAGACGGGTCTTGGGCCAACGTCCTGACTTTC.